Below are 30 T cell receptor beta chains sequenced from a single sample in a study of tumor and adjacent non-tumor tissue in lung cancer. This sample's RNA came from whole unsorted tissue. TCRbeta libraries were built with three rounds of nested PCR, modified from ARM-PCR. TCRdb re-called the multiplex PCR reads through MiXCR, storing one row per CDR3 protein. The data contain over 100,000 distinct CDR3 sequences, around 75% of them singletons. Input material: lung tumor tissue. These receptors originate from an older woman with non-small cell lung cancer.

This sequence joins TRBV10-3 and TRBJ2-7, with 7 nucleotides matching TRBD1. V lost 6 bases to trimming and J lost 0 bases; unmatched junction nucleotides: 5. Germline V gives CDR1 ENHRY, CDR2 SYGVKD. CDR3 length: 14 residues. In nucleotides, the CDR3 is TGTGCCATCAGCCTACAGGGGAGCTCCTACGAGCAGTACTTC. Its protein product is CAISLQGSSYEQYF.

Comment on this clonotype: Mismatch with germline at one junction end may stem from a read error. V and J are TRBV6-2 or TRBV6-3 and TRBJ2-3; TRBD2 matches 13 bases. Germline-derived CDR1 and CDR2 are MNHEY and SVGEGT. The length of the CDR3 is 15 residues. CDR3 amino acids: CATRTSGGHTDTQYF. CDR3 nucleotide sequence: TGTGCCACCAGGACTAGCGGGGGACACACAGATACGCAGTACTTT.

In regard to this clonotype: This is likely a read error, given that the CDR3 carries no conserved phenylalanine or tryptophan at its end. The CDR3 nucleotides read TGTGCCTCAAAGGGGATTGCCTACGAGCAGTACTTG. Protein sequence: CASKGIAYEQYL. The V gene is TRBV10-3, the J gene TRBJ2-7, with D possibly being TRBD1 (5 bases). CDR1 is ENHRY and CDR2 is SYGVKD in the germline V gene. V dropped 11 bases and J dropped 2 bases, with 13 bases sitting between them. CDR3 size: 12 residues.

A remark on this clonotype: This may stem from a read error, because a much larger clone lies one nucleotide away. This rearrangement joins TRBV6-2 or TRBV6-3 to TRBJ1-1; no clear D gene. This CDR3 comprises 14 residues. Germline loops: CDR1 MNHEY, CDR2 SVGEGT. The CDR3: CVSSASLTALVAFF. DNA for the CDR3: TGTGTCAGCAGTGCCTCCTTGACCGCCTTGGTGGCTTTCTTT.

As concerns this clonotype: One end of the junction does not line up with germline, which may come from a read error. The genes are TRBV11-2 and TRBJ1-4; TRBD1 matches at 8 bases. This CDR3 region has 15 residues. Germline V gives CDR1 SGHAT, CDR2 FQNNGV. The CDR3 loop is CASNLEAGGYEKLFF. CDR3 coding DNA: TGTGCCAGCAACTTAGAGGCAGGGGGCTATGAAAAACTGTTTTTT.

To note about this clonotype: Since no conserved phenylalanine or tryptophan closes the CDR3, a read error is the likely cause. The chain has TRBV11-2 and TRBJ2-1, with D unresolved. V gave up 5 bases and J gave up 6 bases, with 11 bases separating them. The CDR3 sequence is 13 residues long. Germline loops: CDR1 SGHAT, CDR2 FQNNGV. CDR3 protein: CASSGRIFNEQFS. As DNA, the CDR3 is TGTGCCAGCAGCGGGCGGATTTTCAATGAGCAGTTCTCC.

This clonotype has a handful of counts. A clone one base away is much larger, so this may be a read error. The CDR3 carries no conserved terminal phenylalanine or tryptophan, so it likely arises from a read error. V is TRBV20-1 and J is TRBJ1-2; the D gene is possibly TRBD1 (6 bases). Trimming stripped 6 bases from V and 2 bases from J, with 13 bases between. This CDR3 spans 13 amino acids. The V gene's germline CDR1 is DFQATT and CDR2 SNEGSKA (reference sequence). The CDR3 DNA is TGCAGTGCAGTGAGGGACACGAACTATGGCTACACCTCC. Protein product: CSAVRDTNYGYTS.

Concerning this clonotype itself: One junction end disagrees with the germline gene, perhaps due to a read error. The chain carries TRBV11-3 and TRBJ2-5, with 7 bases matching TRBD1. Germline V gives CDR1 SGHNT, CDR2 YENEEA. The CDR3 consists of 15 residues. The CDR3 nucleotides read TGTGCCAGCAGCTATATCCCAGGGGGTCAAGAGACCCAGTATTTC. It translates to CASSYIPGGQETQYF.

V gene TRBV11-2 combines with J gene TRBJ2-3; D is uncertain. This CDR3 spans 15 amino acids. Germline V gene data show CDR1 as SGHAT and CDR2 as FQNNGV. Trimming removed 5 bases from V and 2 bases from J, with 14 bases in between. The CDR3 sequence: CASSATVIATDTQYF. Written as DNA, the CDR3 is TGTGCCAGCAGCGCCACCGTGATAGCCACAGATACGCAGTATTTT.

The chain is built from TRBV20-1 and TRBJ2-1; D is possibly TRBD1 or TRBD2 (5 bases each). The assigned J gene may be wrong: the sequence end matches TRBJ2-7 better. This CDR3 is 15 amino acids long. Germline CDR1 and CDR2: DFQATT and SNEGSKA (reference sequence). This CDR3 reads CSASPRERSYNEQYF. The CDR3 DNA follows: TGCAGTGCTAGCCCCAGGGAGAGGTCCTACAATGAGCAGTACTTC.

Details on this clonotype: Germline is not matched at one junction end, which may reflect a read error. The chain carries TRBV4-3 and TRBJ2-6, with 13 positions matching TRBD2. CDR1 LGHNA and CDR2 YSLEER come from the germline V gene. The CDR3 runs to 19 residues. CDR3: CASSQAATSGRTGTNVLTF. CDR3 in DNA: TGCGCCAGCAGCCAAGCCGCGACTAGCGGGAGGACTGGGACCAATGTCCTGACCTTT.

Note on this clonotype: A read error may explain this, as a much larger clone is one base away. The CDR3: CAISDTQGVNTEAYF. The CDR3 DNA follows: TGTGCCATCAGTGATACACAGGGGGTGAACACTGAAGCTTACTTT. The chain employs TRBV10-3 and TRBJ1-1; TRBD1 aligns across 8 bases. The CDR3 contains 15 residues. Germline CDR1 reads ENHRY; CDR2 reads SYGVKD.

This clonotype was picked up a small number of times. Possible read error: a much larger clone is one base away. The V and J genes are TRBV6-6 and TRBJ1-2; 7 positions match TRBD1. This CDR3 has 16 residues. CDR1 and CDR2 (germline): MNHNY, SVGAGI (reference sequence). J was trimmed by 9 bases and V by 5 bases; bases with no gene match: 18. CDR3 nucleotide sequence: TGTGCCAGCAGTCCCACGAGGACAGGCCCCTTATTAAGCTACACCTTC. This codes for CASSPTRTGPLLSYTF.

The sample holds one count of this clonotype. This may stem from a read error, because a much larger clone lies one nucleotide away. V and J are TRBV20-1 and TRBJ1-1, with D unclear. This CDR3 has 14 residues. Germline loops: CDR1 DFQATT, CDR2 SNEGSKA (reference sequence). The chain's CDR3 is CNARVPGLRTEAFF. The CDR3 DNA is TGCAATGCTAGAGTCCCCGGCTTGAGGACTGAAGCTTTCTTT.

As for this clonotype: This CDR3 fails to terminate in the conserved phenylalanine or tryptophan, so it likely reflects a read error. This sequence joins TRBV11-2 and TRBJ2-2, with no clear D. Per germline, CDR1 SGHAT and CDR2 FQNNGV. This CDR3 is 16 amino acids long. The CDR3 region has the DNA TGTGTCAGCAGCTTAGTAATGGCGGCGCACACCGGGGAGCTGTTTCTT. This codes for CVSSLVMAAHTGELFL.

In the case of this clonotype: No conserved phenylalanine or tryptophan ends this CDR3, so it is likely a read error. The gene calls are TRBV11-2 and TRBJ2-5; weak D call: TRBD1 (5 bases). CDR3 length: 14 amino acids. Looked up from germline, CDR1 is SGHAT and CDR2 is FQNNGV. Written as DNA, the CDR3 is TGTGCCAGCAGCTTATGTGGCAGGGTAGAGATCCAGTACATC. This codes for CASSLCGRVEIQYI.

The chain employs TRBV12-3 or TRBV12-4 and TRBJ2-1; D is possibly TRBD2 (5 bases). The V end was cut by 6 bases, the J end by 6 bases, with 15 bases between. The CDR3 length is 14 residues. CDR3 coding DNA: TGTGCCAGCAGCCTGGGTAGCGCCTGCAATGAGCAGTTCTTC. Protein: CASSLGSACNEQFF.

There are a few counts of this clonotype. The J gene is TRBJ2-1, the V gene TRBV20-1; 7 bases line up with TRBD2. CDR3 length: 14 residues. The germline gives CDR1 DFQATT, CDR2 SNEGSKA (reference sequence). V shed 0 bases, J shed 7 bases, and the junction held 6 bases outside the gene matches. The DNA for the CDR3 is TGCAGTGCTAGAGATGGGGGGGAGAGGAATGAGCAGTTCTTC. Translation: CSARDGGERNEQFF.

The chain combines TRBV12-3 or TRBV12-4 with TRBJ1-2; D not certain. The CDR3 spans 12 residues. The ends were cut back, 6 bases at V and 9 bases at J, with 14 bases in the middle. The CDR3 coding sequence is TGTGCCAGCAGAGGTGGATGGAAAAGCTACACCTTC. The encoded protein is CASRGGWKSYTF.

Points on this clonotype: This could be a read error, since a much larger clone is one nucleotide away. The rearrangement links TRBV6-2 or TRBV6-3 to TRBJ2-4; possibly TRBD2 for D (6 bases). Germline lookup yields CDR1 MNHEY and CDR2 SVGEGT. The CDR3 loop spans 15 amino acids. The CDR3 region has the DNA TGTGCCAGCAGCACCGCCGGGGACTCCAAAATCATTCAGTACTTC. It specifies CASSTAGDSKIIQYF.

Worth noting for this clonotype: The junction departs from germline at one end; a sequencing error may be responsible. The chain has TRBV4-3 and TRBJ2-3; TRBD1 matches 11 bases. The CDR3 is 15 amino acids. Germline CDR1 LGHNA, CDR2 YSLEER. The CDR3 loop is CARSQGQGVTDTQYF. The CDR3 region has the DNA TGTGCCAGAAGTCAGGGACAGGGGGTAACAGATACGCAGTATTTT.

In the case of this clonotype: Germline is not matched at one junction end, which may reflect a read error. The J gene is TRBJ1-1, the V gene TRBV11-1; D is perhaps TRBD1 (5 bases). The CDR3 is 13 residues long. Germline lookup yields CDR1 SGHAT and CDR2 FQDESV (reference sequence). This CDR3 is CDSSRDRNTQAFF. Written as DNA, the CDR3 is TGTGACAGCAGCCGGGACCGTAACACTCAAGCTTTCTTT.

Regarding this clonotype: It may be a read error: a sequence one base away is much more abundant. This chain connects TRBV6-6 to TRBJ2-7, with 8 bases fitting TRBD2. Germline CDR1 and CDR2: MNHNY and SVGAGI (reference sequence). The CDR3 has 18 amino acids. Here the CDR3 reads CSSSYLIPRGGAVNEQYF. DNA of the CDR3: TGTTCCAGCAGTTACCTGATTCCCCGGGGGGGGGCCGTGAACGAGCAGTACTTC.

As concerns this clonotype: This may arise from a read error, as a much more abundant clone is one base away. V is TRBV6-2 or TRBV6-3 and J is TRBJ2-1, with 12 nucleotides matching TRBD2. V shed 5 bases and J 11 bases; nucleotides not matched to a gene: 13. This CDR3 spans 16 amino acids. Germline V gives CDR1 MNHEY, CDR2 SVGEGT. The CDR3: CASSIAGTSGPHKQFF. In DNA, the CDR3 is TGTGCCAGCAGTATCGCGGGGACTAGCGGGCCGCATAAGCAGTTCTTC.

Turning to this clonotype: Germline is not matched at one junction end, which may reflect a read error. This chain uses TRBV6-5 with TRBJ2-3; D remains unclear. The CDR3 has 11 amino acids. Germline V CDR1 and CDR2: MNHEY, SVGAGI. In DNA form, the CDR3 reads TGTACCAGAAGTTCCCAAGATACGCAGTATTTT. It specifies CTRSSQDTQYF.

This clonotype was counted at least ten times. This chain joins TRBV20-1 and TRBJ2-5, with TRBD2 matching over 13 bases. V lost 6 bases to trimming and J lost 9 bases; unmatched junction nucleotides: 13. The CDR3 has 15 residues. From germline, CDR1 is DFQATT and CDR2 SNEGSKA (reference sequence). The DNA of the CDR3 is TGCAGTGCCGGGACTAGCGGGACCATCTATTCGGCCCAGTACTTC. It specifies CSAGTSGTIYSAQYF.

This clonotype has a single count. One end of the junction is discordant with germline, which a read error may explain. This chain uses TRBV20-1 with TRBJ1-1; no firm D call. The germline V gene has CDR1 DFQATT and CDR2 SNEGSKA (reference sequence). This CDR3 comprises 13 residues. DNA for the CDR3: TGCACTGCTAGAGAGGCGGGAAACACTGAAGCTTTCTTT. It is translated as CTAREAGNTEAFF.

With regard to this clonotype: A much larger clone lies a single base off, so this may be a read error. V usage is TRBV6-6 and J usage is TRBJ2-2; a weak D match, TRBD2 (5 bases). CDR3 length: 15 amino acids. Germline V gene lookup returns CDR1 MNHNY and CDR2 SVGAGI (reference sequence). The CDR3 is CASSYERWNTWELFF. The CDR3 DNA sequence: TGTGCCAGCAGTTACGAGCGGTGGAACACCTGGGAGCTGTTTTTT.

The J gene is TRBJ2-1, the V gene TRBV11-2, with D uncertain. The DNA end lines up better with TRBJ2-7; the J call may be wrong. The CDR3 covers 16 residues. Germline V gives CDR1 SGHAT, CDR2 FQNNGV. CDR3 sequence (DNA): TGTGCCAGCAGCCGGGTCATGGGGTTCATAGACAATGAGCAGTACTTC. This sequence encodes CASSRVMGFIDNEQYF.

Remarks on this clonotype: In this CDR3 the conserved last residue, phenylalanine or tryptophan, is missing, so a read error is likely. The chain recombines TRBV10-3 with TRBJ1-3; D is ambiguous. This CDR3 is built from 16 residues. Germline CDR1 ENHRY, CDR2 SYGVKD. The DNA of the CDR3 is TGTGTCATCAGCAAAGCGAGCGGGATCTCTGGAAACACCATATATTAT. Its protein product is CVISKASGISGNTIYY.